What follows is one T cell receptor (beta chain) and its context. The antigen is not known. It was about 190 ng DNA, around 32,000 T cell genomes, that sorted-subset replicate PCRs used. Sequencing used immunoSEQ multiplex PCR; TCRdb keeps in-frame clones, though not all of them. The sample yields about 710,000 clones, about 80% seen once. The data belong to a study of shared clonotypes between healthy human individuals. Findings of the study overall: A few donors had roughly 5% of their naive CD4 clonotypes in common.

Germline V lookup: CDR1 MNHEY, CDR2 SMNVEV (reference sequence). The ends were cut back, 8 bases at V and 4 bases at J, with 15 bases in the middle. This CDR3 has 13 residues. The sequence was obtained from a young woman in good health. J is TRBJ2-7 and V is TRBV27, with D perhaps being TRBD1 or TRBD2 (5 bases each). Sequencing was done on a sample of memory CD4+ T cells sorted from blood. Indicated subset: CD45RA-negative fraction. The CDR3 DNA is TGTGCCAGCGCCAAAAGGGGACCATACGAGCAGTACTTC. Translating it yields CASAKRGPYEQYF.